The 14 T cell receptor beta chains in this list originate from one sample, sequenced in a study of cytomegalovirus exposure and HLA in healthy donors. PCR amplification relied on 60 Vbeta primers (plus 13 Jbeta primers). The protocol was immunoSEQ multiplex PCR, while the TCRdb copy is restricted to in-frame clones and leaves out a portion. This table holds about 130,000 clones, over 65% found once. Sequenced material: PBMCs. The receptors here all came from a man between 18 and 29 years old in good health and CMV-seropositive.

V usage is TRBV2 and J usage is TRBJ2-2; no definite D call. The CDR3 spans 12 residues. V gave up 4 bases and J gave up 6 bases, with 6 bases separating them. Germline V gene data show CDR1 as SNHLY and CDR2 as FYNNEI. The CDR3 protein is CASSGPAGELFF. Here the CDR3 DNA reads TGTGCCAGCAGTGGTCCGGCCGGGGAGCTGTTTTTT.

The chain couples TRBV5-1 to TRBJ2-5; D gene unclear. Germline V gene data show CDR1 as SGHRS and CDR2 as YFSETQ. The V end lost 4 bases, the J end lost 1 base, and 11 bases lay between the germline ends. This CDR3 contains 14 residues. In DNA form, the CDR3 reads TGCGCCAGCAGCCCACAACAGATCCAAGAGACCCAGTACTTC. Translating gives CASSPQQIQETQYF.

The chain employs TRBV2 and TRBJ1-1; TRBD1 matches at 9 bases. This CDR3 is 15 amino acids long. J gave up 3 bases and V 6 bases, and 8 bases lay outside the gene matches. Germline-derived CDR1 and CDR2 are SNHLY and FYNNEI. The CDR3 nucleotides are TGTGCCAGCAGCTGGGACAGGGATATGGACACTGAAGCTTTCTTT. Protein: CASSWDRDMDTEAFF.

The chain combines TRBV30 with TRBJ2-1, with TRBD1 identical over 7 bases. CDR1 is GTSNPN and CDR2 is SVGIG in the germline V gene (reference sequence). The trim removed 5 bases at V and 1 base at J, leaving 5 bases unmatched. This CDR3 spans 14 amino acids. CDR3 amino acids: CAWGTGVSYNEQFF. DNA for the CDR3: TGTGCCTGGGGAACAGGGGTTTCCTACAATGAGCAGTTCTTC.

The chain combines TRBV28 with TRBJ1-3; TRBD1 aligns across 7 bases. The germline CDR1 and CDR2 sequences are MDHEN and SYDVKM. There are 15 residues in the CDR3. V dropped 6 bases and J dropped 0; count of bases not matched to a gene: 5. The CDR3 is CASSYRGLSGNTIYF. The DNA of the CDR3 is TGTGCCAGCAGCTACAGGGGCCTCTCTGGAAACACCATATATTTT.

The CDR3 DNA reads TGTGCCAGCAGTGTCGGGGGGAGCGGGAACGGTGAGCAGTTCTTC. Translated, it gives CASSVGGSGNGEQFF. This chain connects TRBV6-4 to TRBJ2-1, with 7 bases identical to TRBD2. CDR3 length: 15 amino acids. Germline V gene data show CDR1 as MRHNA and CDR2 as SNTAGT. The J segment lost 9 bases and the V segment lost 4 bases, leaving 12 bases of the junction unmatched.

The rearrangement links TRBV10-2 to TRBJ2-7, with 7 nucleotides matching TRBD1. Germline CDR1 and CDR2: WSHSY and SAAADI. CDR3 size: 15 residues. After removal of 10 bases from V and 1 base from J, the junction contained 13 bases not matched to a gene. CDR3 in DNA: TGCGCCACCCAGGAGGTGGGGACAGTATCCTACGAGCAGTACTTC. Translation gives CATQEVGTVSYEQYF.

The J gene is TRBJ2-7, the V gene TRBV5-4; D unresolved. Germline values: CDR1 SGHNT, CDR2 YYREEE (reference sequence). This CDR3 contains 14 residues. Trimming left V 0 bases short and J 3 bases short, with 10 bases between. In DNA, the CDR3 is TGTGCCAGCAGCTTGGCGGGTGTTGACTACGAGCAGTACTTC. Translating it yields CASSLAGVDYEQYF.

This clone was observed a handful of times. The chain uses TRBV7-2 and TRBJ2-6, with 7 bases fitting TRBD1. The CDR3 runs to 17 residues. V trimming: 5 bases; J trimming: 4 bases; junction bases outside the gene matches: 11. Germline CDR1 reads SGHTA; CDR2 reads FQGNSA. CDR3 region: CASSQGHTGVGANVLTF. The CDR3 coding sequence is TGTGCCAGCAGCCAAGGCCATACAGGGGTCGGGGCCAACGTCCTGACTTTC.

This chain links TRBV5-4 with TRBJ2-1; 7 bases align to TRBD1. From germline, CDR1 is SGHNT and CDR2 YYREEE (reference sequence). After removal of 4 bases from V and 7 bases from J, the junction contained 11 bases not matched to a gene. The CDR3 runs to 15 residues. CDR3 residues: CASSIGTASSNEQFF. The CDR3 DNA reads as TGTGCCAGCAGCATAGGGACAGCCTCATCAAATGAGCAGTTCTTC.

The chain uses TRBV7-2 and TRBJ2-7; 9 positions match TRBD2. J lost 13 bases, V lost 3 bases, and 13 bases had no gene match. There are 14 residues in the CDR3. Germline V lookup: CDR1 SGHTA, CDR2 FQGNSA. CDR3 sequence (DNA): TGTGCCAGCAGCTTTTCTCCTAGCGGGGCTCCTAGTTACTTC. This translates into CASSFSPSGAPSYF. Full variable domain (remainder filled in from reference TRBV7-2 and TRBJ2-7): GAGVSQSPSNKVTEKGKDVELRCDPISGHTALYWYRQSLGQGLEFLIYFQGNSAPDKSGLPSDRFSAERTGGSVSTLTIQRTQQEDSAVYLCASSFSPSGAPSYFGPGTRLTVT.

CDR3 in amino acids: CASSPSQGLVEKLFF. Written as DNA, the CDR3 is TGTGCCAGCAGCCCAAGTCAGGGTTTAGTTGAAAAACTGTTTTTT. The chain is built from TRBV7-2 and TRBJ1-4, with a possible D match to TRBD1 (5 bases). Germline V lookup: CDR1 SGHTA, CDR2 FQGNSA. Trimming left V 5 bases short and J 7 bases short, with 17 bases between. The CDR3 sequence is 15 residues long.

Written as DNA, the CDR3 is TGTGCCAGCAGTTACATCGGGGGGAAAGTCAATGAGCAGTTCTTC. Its protein is CASSYIGGKVNEQFF. The V call is TRBV6-5, the J call TRBJ2-1; 7 nucleotides align to TRBD2. Germline V gene sequence: CDR1 MNHEY, CDR2 SVGAGI. The CDR3 is 15 residues long. Trimming at V came to 2 bases and at J to 6 bases, leaving 7 bases not matched to a gene.

The CDR3 DNA reads as TGTGCCAGTAGCACATACCGCACAGGGGCCGGGTACGAGCAGTACTTC. Protein product: CASSTYRTGAGYEQYF. The V and J genes are TRBV19 and TRBJ2-7, with 7 bases identical to TRBD1. CDR1 is LNHDA, CDR2 SQIVND, per germline (reference sequence). V lost 6 bases, J lost 4 bases, and 15 bases stayed unmatched. This CDR3 has 16 residues.